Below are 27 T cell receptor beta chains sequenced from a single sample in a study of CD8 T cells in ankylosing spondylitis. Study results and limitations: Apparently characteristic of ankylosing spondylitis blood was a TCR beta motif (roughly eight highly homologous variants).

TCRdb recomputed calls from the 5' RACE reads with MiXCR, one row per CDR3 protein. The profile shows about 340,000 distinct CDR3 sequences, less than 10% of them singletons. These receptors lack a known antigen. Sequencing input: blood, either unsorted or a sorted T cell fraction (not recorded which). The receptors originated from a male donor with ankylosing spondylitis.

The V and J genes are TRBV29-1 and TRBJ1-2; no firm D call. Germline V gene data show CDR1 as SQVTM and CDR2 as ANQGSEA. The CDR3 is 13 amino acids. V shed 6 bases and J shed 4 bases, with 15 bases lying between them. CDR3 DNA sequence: TGCAGCGTAGAGAACAACCTATCCTATGGCTACACCTTC. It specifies CSVENNLSYGYTF.

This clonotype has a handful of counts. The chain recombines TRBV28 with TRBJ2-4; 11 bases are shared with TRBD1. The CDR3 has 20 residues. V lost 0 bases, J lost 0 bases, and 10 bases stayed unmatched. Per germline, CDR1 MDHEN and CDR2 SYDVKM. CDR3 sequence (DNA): TGTGCCAGCAGTTTATGGACGGGACAGGGGGACCTACTAGCCAAAAACATTCAGTACTTC. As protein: CASSLWTGQGDLLAKNIQYF.

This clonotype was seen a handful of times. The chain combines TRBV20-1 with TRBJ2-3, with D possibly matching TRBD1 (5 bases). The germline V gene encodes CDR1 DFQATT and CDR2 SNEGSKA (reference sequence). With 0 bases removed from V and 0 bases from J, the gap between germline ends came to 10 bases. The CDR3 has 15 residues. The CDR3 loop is CSARDRPGSTDTQYF. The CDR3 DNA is TGCAGTGCTAGAGATCGGCCAGGGAGCACAGATACGCAGTATTTT.

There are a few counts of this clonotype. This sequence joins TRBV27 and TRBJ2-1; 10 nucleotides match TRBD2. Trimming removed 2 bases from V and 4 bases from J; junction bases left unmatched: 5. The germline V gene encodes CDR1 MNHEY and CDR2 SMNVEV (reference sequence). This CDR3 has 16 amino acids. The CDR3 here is CASSLLAGVIYNEQFF. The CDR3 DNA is TGTGCCAGCAGTTTACTAGCGGGAGTGATATACAATGAGCAGTTCTTC.

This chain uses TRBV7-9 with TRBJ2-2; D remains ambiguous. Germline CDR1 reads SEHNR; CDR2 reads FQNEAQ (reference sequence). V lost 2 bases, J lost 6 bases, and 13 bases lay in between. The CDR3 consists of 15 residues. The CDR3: CASSLWQGSAGELFF. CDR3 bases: TGTGCCAGCAGCTTATGGCAAGGGTCGGCCGGGGAGCTGTTTTTT.

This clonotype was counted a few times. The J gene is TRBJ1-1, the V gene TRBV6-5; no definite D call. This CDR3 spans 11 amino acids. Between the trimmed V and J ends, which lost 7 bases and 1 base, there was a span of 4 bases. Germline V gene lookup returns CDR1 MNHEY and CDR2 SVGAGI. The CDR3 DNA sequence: TGTGCCAGCACTCGGAACACTGAAGCTTTCTTT. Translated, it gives CASTRNTEAFF.

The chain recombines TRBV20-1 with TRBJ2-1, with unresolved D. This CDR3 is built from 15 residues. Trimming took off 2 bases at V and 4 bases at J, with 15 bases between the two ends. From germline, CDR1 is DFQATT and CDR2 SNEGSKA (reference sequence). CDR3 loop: CSARPPGPWYNEQFF. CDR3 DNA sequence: TGCAGTGCTAGACCCCCCGGGCCGTGGTACAATGAGCAGTTCTTC.

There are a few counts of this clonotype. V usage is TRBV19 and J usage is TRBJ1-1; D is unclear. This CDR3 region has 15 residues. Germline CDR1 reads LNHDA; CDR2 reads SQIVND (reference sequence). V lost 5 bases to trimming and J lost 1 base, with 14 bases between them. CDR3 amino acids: CASSVRSTENTEAFF. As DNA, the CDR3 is TGTGCCAGTAGTGTCCGCTCAACAGAGAACACTGAAGCTTTCTTT.

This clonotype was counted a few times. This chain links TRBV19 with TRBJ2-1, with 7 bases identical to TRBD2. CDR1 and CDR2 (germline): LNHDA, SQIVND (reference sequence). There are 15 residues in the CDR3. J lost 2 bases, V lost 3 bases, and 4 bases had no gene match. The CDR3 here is CASSMPAGTYNEQFF. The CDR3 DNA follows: TGTGCCAGTAGTATGCCAGCGGGAACCTACAATGAGCAGTTCTTC. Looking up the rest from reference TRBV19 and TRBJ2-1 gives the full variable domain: DGGITQSPKYLFRKEGQNVTLSCEQNLNHDAMYWYRQDPGQGLRLIYYSQIVNDFQKGDIAEGYSVSREKKESFPLTVTSAQKNPTAFYLCASSMPAGTYNEQFFGPGTRLTVL.

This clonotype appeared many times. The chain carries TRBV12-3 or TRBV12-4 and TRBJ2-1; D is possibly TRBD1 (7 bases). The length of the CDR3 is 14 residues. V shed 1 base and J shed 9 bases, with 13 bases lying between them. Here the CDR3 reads CASSLVGGGTEQFF. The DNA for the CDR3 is TGTGCCAGCAGTTTAGTTGGAGGGGGCACTGAGCAGTTCTTC.

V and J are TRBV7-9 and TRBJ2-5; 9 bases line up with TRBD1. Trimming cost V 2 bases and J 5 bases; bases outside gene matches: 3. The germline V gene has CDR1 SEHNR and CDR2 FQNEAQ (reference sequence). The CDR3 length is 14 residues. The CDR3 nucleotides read TGTGCCAGCAGCTTAACAGGGGGCTGGGAGACCCAGTACTTC. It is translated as CASSLTGGWETQYF. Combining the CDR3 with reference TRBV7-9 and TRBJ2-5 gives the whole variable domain DTGVSQNPRHKITKRGQNVTFRCDPISEHNRLYWYRQTLGQGPEFLTYFQNEAQLEKSRLLSDRFSAERPKGSFSTLEIQRTEQGDSAMYLCASSLTGGWETQYFGPGTRLLVL.

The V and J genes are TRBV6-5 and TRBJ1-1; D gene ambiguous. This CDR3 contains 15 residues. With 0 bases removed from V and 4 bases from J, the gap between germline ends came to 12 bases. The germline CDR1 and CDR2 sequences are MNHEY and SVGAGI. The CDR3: CASSYSYLDGTEAFF. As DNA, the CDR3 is TGTGCCAGCAGTTACTCCTATCTTGATGGCACTGAAGCTTTCTTT.

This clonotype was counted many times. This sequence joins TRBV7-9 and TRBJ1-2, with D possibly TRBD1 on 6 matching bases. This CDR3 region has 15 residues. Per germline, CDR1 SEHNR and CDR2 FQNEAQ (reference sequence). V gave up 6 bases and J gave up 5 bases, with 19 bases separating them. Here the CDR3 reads CASSSPGQPEYGYTF. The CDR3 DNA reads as TGTGCCAGCAGTTCCCCCGGACAGCCTGAGTATGGCTACACCTTC.

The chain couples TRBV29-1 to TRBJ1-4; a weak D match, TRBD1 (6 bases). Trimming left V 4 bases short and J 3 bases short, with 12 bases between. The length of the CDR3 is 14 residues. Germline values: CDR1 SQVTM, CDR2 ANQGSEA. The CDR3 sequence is CSVATGSPNEKLFF. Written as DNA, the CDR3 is TGCAGCGTTGCCACAGGGTCCCCTAATGAAAAACTGTTTTTT. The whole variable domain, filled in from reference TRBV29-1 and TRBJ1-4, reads SAVISQKPSRDICQRGTSLTIQCQVDSQVTMMFWYRQQPGQSLTLIATANQGSEATYESGFVIDKFPISRPNLTFSTLTVSNMSPEDSSIYLCSVATGSPNEKLFFGSGTQLSVL.

In DNA, the CDR3 is TGTGCCAGCAGCCCGAAGAGCGACCAAGAGACCCAGTACTTC. It is translated as CASSPKSDQETQYF. The chain recombines TRBV7-2 with TRBJ2-5; D unresolved. The CDR3 is made up of 14 amino acids. CDR1 is SGHTA, CDR2 FQGNSA, per germline. V lost 5 bases, J lost 0 bases, and 10 bases lay in between. Together with reference TRBV7-2 and TRBJ2-5, the CDR3 gives the full variable domain: GAGVSQSPSNKVTEKGKDVELRCDPISGHTALYWYRQSLGQGLEFLIYFQGNSAPDKSGLPSDRFSAERTGGSVSTLTIQRTQQEDSAVYLCASSPKSDQETQYFGPGTRLLVL.

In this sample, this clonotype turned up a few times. CDR3 loop: CASSPRVGQGVYEQYF. DNA of the CDR3: TGTGCCAGCAGCCCACGCGTCGGACAGGGGGTCTACGAGCAGTACTTC. The rearrangement uses TRBV3-1 and TRBJ2-7, with 10 bases that match TRBD1. J lost 3 bases, V lost 4 bases, and 9 bases had no gene match. In germline, CDR1 is LGHDT, CDR2 YNNKEL (reference sequence). There are 16 residues in the CDR3.

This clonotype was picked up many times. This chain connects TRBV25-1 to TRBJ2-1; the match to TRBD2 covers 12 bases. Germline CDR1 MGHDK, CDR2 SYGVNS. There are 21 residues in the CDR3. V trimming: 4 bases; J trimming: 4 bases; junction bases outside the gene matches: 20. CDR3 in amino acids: CASSAARSSGRGLRPYNEQFF. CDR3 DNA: TGTGCCAGCAGTGCCGCCCGATCTAGCGGGAGGGGCCTTCGGCCTTACAATGAGCAGTTCTTC.

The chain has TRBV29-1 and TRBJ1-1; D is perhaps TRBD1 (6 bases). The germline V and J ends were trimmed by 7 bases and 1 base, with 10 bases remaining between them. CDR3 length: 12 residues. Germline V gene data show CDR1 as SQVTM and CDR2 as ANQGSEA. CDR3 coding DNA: TGCAGCGCAGGACAGAGGAACACTGAAGCTTTCTTT. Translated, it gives CSAGQRNTEAFF.

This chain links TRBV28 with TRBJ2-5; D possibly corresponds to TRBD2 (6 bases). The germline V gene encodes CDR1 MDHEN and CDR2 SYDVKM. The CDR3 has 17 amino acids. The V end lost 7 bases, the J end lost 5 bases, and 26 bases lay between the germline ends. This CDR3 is CASIGAGQVRCGETQYF. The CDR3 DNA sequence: TGTGCCAGCATTGGGGCGGGGCAGGTTCGCTGTGGGGAGACCCAGTACTTC. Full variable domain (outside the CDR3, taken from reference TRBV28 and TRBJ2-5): DVKVTQSSRYLVKRTGEKVFLECVQDMDHENMFWYRQDPGLGLRLIYFSYDVKMKEKGDIPEGYSVSREKKERFSLILESASTNQTSMYLCASIGAGQVRCGETQYFGPGTRLLVL.

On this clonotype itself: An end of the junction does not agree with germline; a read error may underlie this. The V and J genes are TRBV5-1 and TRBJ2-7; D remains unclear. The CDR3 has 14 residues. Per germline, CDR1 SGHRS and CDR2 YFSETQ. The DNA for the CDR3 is TGCGCCAGCAGCTTGGGGCTTAATTACTACGGGCAGTACTTC. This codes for CASSLGLNYYGQYF.

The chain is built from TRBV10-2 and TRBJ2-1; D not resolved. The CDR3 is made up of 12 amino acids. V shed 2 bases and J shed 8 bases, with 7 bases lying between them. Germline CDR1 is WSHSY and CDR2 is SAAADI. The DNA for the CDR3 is TGCGCCAGCAGTGAGGCAGTATATGAGCAGTTCTTC. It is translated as CASSEAVYEQFF.

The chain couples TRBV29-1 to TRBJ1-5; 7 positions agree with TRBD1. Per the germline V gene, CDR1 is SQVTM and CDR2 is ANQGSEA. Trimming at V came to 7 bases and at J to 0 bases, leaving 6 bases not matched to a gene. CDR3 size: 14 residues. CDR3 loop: CSAGDSHSNQPQHF. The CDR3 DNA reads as TGCAGCGCCGGGGACAGTCATAGCAATCAGCCCCAGCATTTT.

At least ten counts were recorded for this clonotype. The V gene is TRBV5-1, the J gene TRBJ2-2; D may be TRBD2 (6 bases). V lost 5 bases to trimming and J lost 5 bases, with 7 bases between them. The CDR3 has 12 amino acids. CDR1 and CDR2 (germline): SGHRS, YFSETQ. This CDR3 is CASRRETGELFF. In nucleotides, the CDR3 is TGCGCCAGCAGACGGGAGACCGGGGAGCTGTTTTTT.

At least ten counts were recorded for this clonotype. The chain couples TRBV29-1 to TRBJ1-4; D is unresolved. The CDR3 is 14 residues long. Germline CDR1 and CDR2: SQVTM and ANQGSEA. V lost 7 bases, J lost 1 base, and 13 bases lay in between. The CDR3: CSGGSQETNEKLFF. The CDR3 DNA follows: TGCAGCGGGGGAAGTCAGGAAACTAATGAAAAACTGTTTTTT.

The CDR3 spells CASSQDWRMGLNTEAFF. CDR3 DNA: TGCGCCAGCAGCCAAGATTGGCGGATGGGGCTGAACACTGAAGCTTTCTTT. This chain links TRBV4-1 with TRBJ1-1, with TRBD1 as a possible D gene (5 bases). V gave up 0 bases and J gave up 0 bases, with 14 bases separating them. The CDR3 contains 17 residues. In germline, CDR1 is MGHRA, CDR2 YSYEKL.

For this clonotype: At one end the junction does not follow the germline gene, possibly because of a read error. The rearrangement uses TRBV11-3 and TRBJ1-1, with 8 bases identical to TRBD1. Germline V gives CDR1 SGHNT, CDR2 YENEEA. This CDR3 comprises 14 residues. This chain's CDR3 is CATQKGAGGTEAIF. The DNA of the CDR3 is TGTGCCACCCAGAAAGGGGCAGGGGGCACTGAAGCTATCTTT.

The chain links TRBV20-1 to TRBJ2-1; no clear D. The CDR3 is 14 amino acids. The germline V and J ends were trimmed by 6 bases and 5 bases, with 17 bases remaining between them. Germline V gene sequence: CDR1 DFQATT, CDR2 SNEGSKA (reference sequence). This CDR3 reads CSAFGLVSNNEQFF. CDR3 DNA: TGCAGTGCCTTCGGGCTAGTAAGCAACAATGAGCAGTTCTTC.